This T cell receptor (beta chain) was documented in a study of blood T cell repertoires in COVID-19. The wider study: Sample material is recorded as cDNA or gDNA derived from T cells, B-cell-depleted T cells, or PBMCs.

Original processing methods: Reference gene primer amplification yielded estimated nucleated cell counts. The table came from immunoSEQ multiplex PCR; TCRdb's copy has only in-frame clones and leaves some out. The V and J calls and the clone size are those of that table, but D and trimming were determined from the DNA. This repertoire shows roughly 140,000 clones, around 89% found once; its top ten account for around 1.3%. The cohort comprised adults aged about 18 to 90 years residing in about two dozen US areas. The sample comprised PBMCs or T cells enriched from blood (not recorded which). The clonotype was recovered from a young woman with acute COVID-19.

CDR3 nucleotides: TGTGCCAGCAGCGGGACACAAAGCACAGATACGCAGTATTTT. This encodes CASSGTQSTDTQYF. This sequence joins TRBV9 and TRBJ2-3; TRBD1 might be the D (5 bases). Trimming pared 3 bases from V and 0 bases from J, leaving 8 bases between. The germline gives CDR1 SGDLS, CDR2 YYNGEE. CDR3 length: 14 amino acids.